These T cell receptor beta chains were read from a single sample in a study of regulatory T cells in long-lasting Graves disease. TCRdb processed the multiplex PCR reads anew with MiXCR; each CDR3 protein has one entry. The sample gives hundreds of thousands of distinct CDR3 sequences, 15% to 20% of which show up once; 25% to 30% is in the top ten. These data also featured in a second study, about T cells in Graves' hyperthyroidism and ophthalmopathy.

Sample: peripheral blood mononuclear cells (PBMCs), taken at new diagnosis, from a patient treated with antithyroid drugs. Receptor source: a man aged 40-49 years with Graves disease. The CDR3 runs from the conserved cysteine through the conserved F or W. The order of the fields is J gene, V gene, D gene, clone size, CDR3 length, CDR3 protein, CDR3 DNA. A D gene is named only where the DNA matches it firmly. Only some rows state a clone size, as once, few, many or a class for expanded clones.

J gene: TRBJ2-1
V gene: TRBV2
D gene: NA
clone size: many
CDR3 length: 13
CDR3 protein: CASSFERGHEQFF
CDR3 DNA: TGTGCCAGCAGCTTTGAGAGGGGACATGAGCAGTTCTTC

J gene: TRBJ2-3
V gene: TRBV10-3
D gene: TRBD2
clone size: NA
CDR3 length: 15
CDR3 protein: CAISERGDSTDTQYF
CDR3 DNA: TGTGCCATCAGTGAGCGGGGGGATAGCACAGATACGCAGTATTTT

J gene: TRBJ2-5
V gene: TRBV24-1
D gene: NA
clone size: many
CDR3 length: 15
CDR3 protein: CATSDWTSSGETQYF
CDR3 DNA: TGTGCCACCAGTGACTGGACCTCCTCTGGCGAGACCCAGTACTTC

J gene: TRBJ2-7
V gene: TRBV11-1
D gene: NA
clone size: many
CDR3 length: 14
CDR3 protein: CASSLSGQHYEQYF
CDR3 DNA: TGTGCCAGCAGCTTAAGTGGACAGCACTACGAGCAGTACTTC

J gene: TRBJ2-3
V gene: TRBV11-2
D gene: TRBD2
clone size: many
CDR3 length: 14
CDR3 protein: CASSLDRLAGTQYF
CDR3 DNA: TGTGCCAGCAGCTTAGATCGACTAGCCGGTACGCAGTATTTT

J gene: TRBJ1-6
V gene: TRBV30
D gene: TRBD1
clone size: many
CDR3 length: 13
CDR3 protein: CAWSETGGAPLHF
CDR3 DNA: TGTGCCTGGAGTGAGACAGGGGGTGCACCCCTCCACTTT

J gene: TRBJ2-6
V gene: TRBV5-1
D gene: NA
clone size: NA
CDR3 length: 17
CDR3 protein: CASSNRGGSSGANVLTF
CDR3 DNA: TGCGCCAGCAGCAACAGGGGGGGTTCTTCCGGGGCCAACGTCCTGACTTTC

J gene: TRBJ2-7
V gene: TRBV28
D gene: NA
clone size: many
CDR3 length: 15
CDR3 protein: CASSSPSGVTYEQYF
CDR3 DNA: TGTGCCAGCAGCTCGCCTTCGGGGGTCACCTACGAGCAGTACTTC

J gene: TRBJ1-4
V gene: TRBV2
D gene: NA
clone size: many
CDR3 length: 12
CDR3 protein: CASSDSNEKLFF
CDR3 DNA: TGTGCCAGCAGTGACAGTAATGAAAAACTGTTTTTT

J gene: TRBJ2-1
V gene: TRBV7-2
D gene: NA
clone size: many
CDR3 length: 14
CDR3 protein: CASSPLLAYNEQFF
CDR3 DNA: TGTGCCAGCAGCCCCCTTTTGGCCTACAATGAGCAGTTCTTC

J gene: TRBJ1-5
V gene: TRBV19
D gene: NA
clone size: NA
CDR3 length: 16
CDR3 protein: CASNTHPRGPNQPQHF
CDR3 DNA: TGTGCCAGTAACACACATCCAAGGGGTCCAAATCAGCCCCAGCATTTT

J gene: TRBJ1-2
V gene: TRBV5-5
D gene: NA
clone size: NA
CDR3 length: 13
CDR3 protein: CASSLDSAYGYTF
CDR3 DNA: TGTGCCAGCAGCTTGGACAGCGCCTATGGCTACACCTTC

J gene: TRBJ2-7
V gene: TRBV28
D gene: NA
clone size: many
CDR3 length: 14
CDR3 protein: CASSFTGSPYEQYF
CDR3 DNA: TGTGCCAGCAGTTTTACGGGGAGCCCCTACGAGCAGTACTTC

J gene: TRBJ2-1
V gene: TRBV24-1
D gene: TRBD2
clone size: many
CDR3 length: 15
CDR3 protein: CATSDPSGAGVEQFF
CDR3 DNA: TGTGCCACCAGTGATCCGTCGGGAGCGGGGGTTGAGCAGTTCTTC

J gene: TRBJ2-6
V gene: TRBV28
D gene: NA
clone size: NA
CDR3 length: 13
CDR3 protein: CASTWPGANVLTF
CDR3 DNA: TGTGCCAGCACTTGGCCTGGGGCCAACGTCCTGACTTTC

J gene: TRBJ2-1
V gene: TRBV7-7
D gene: NA
clone size: few
CDR3 length: 15
CDR3 protein: CASSLGLTPINEQFF
CDR3 DNA: TGTGCCAGCAGCTTAGGTTTAACCCCAATCAATGAGCAGTTCTTC

J gene: TRBJ2-7
V gene: TRBV20-1
D gene: TRBD1
clone size: NA
CDR3 length: 13
CDR3 protein: CSARGTGGHEQYF
CDR3 DNA: TGCAGTGCTAGGGGGACAGGGGGCCACGAGCAGTACTTC

J gene: TRBJ2-5
V gene: TRBV25-1
D gene: TRBD2
clone size: NA
CDR3 length: 17
CDR3 protein: CASSEYMGLAGGETQYF
CDR3 DNA: TGTGCCAGCAGTGAATACATGGGACTAGCGGGCGGAGAGACCCAGTACTTC

J gene: TRBJ2-5
V gene: TRBV4-1
D gene: TRBD2
clone size: NA
CDR3 length: 16
CDR3 protein: CASSPVYTSGEETQYF
CDR3 DNA: TGCGCCAGCAGCCCAGTCTACACTAGCGGGGAAGAGACCCAGTACTTC

J gene: TRBJ2-3
V gene: TRBV2
D gene: NA
clone size: NA
CDR3 length: 15
CDR3 protein: CASSLQGGGTDTQYF
CDR3 DNA: TGTGCCAGCAGCCTCCAGGGAGGAGGCACAGATACGCAGTATTTT

J gene: TRBJ2-2
V gene: TRBV28
D gene: TRBD2
clone size: once
CDR3 length: 15
CDR3 protein: CASSSRLAGTGELFF
CDR3 DNA: TGTGCCAGCAGTTCCCGACTAGCGGGGACCGGGGAGCTGTTTTTT

J gene: TRBJ1-5
V gene: TRBV7-8
D gene: NA
clone size: many
CDR3 length: 15
CDR3 protein: CASSPTRGGNQPQHF
CDR3 DNA: TGTGCCAGCAGCCCGACCAGGGGCGGCAATCAGCCCCAGCATTTT

J gene: TRBJ2-3
V gene: TRBV19
D gene: NA
clone size: few
CDR3 length: 15
CDR3 protein: CASSITGPSTDTQYF
CDR3 DNA: TGTGCCAGTAGTATTACGGGGCCCTCCACAGATACGCAGTATTTT

J gene: TRBJ2-3
V gene: TRBV11-3
D gene: NA
clone size: many
CDR3 length: 13
CDR3 protein: CASRLGGEDTQYF
CDR3 DNA: TGTGCCAGCAGGTTAGGGGGTGAGGATACGCAGTATTTT

J gene: TRBJ2-7
V gene: TRBV6-5
D gene: TRBD2
clone size: many
CDR3 length: 18
CDR3 protein: CASSSSDARGGINYEQYF
CDR3 DNA: TGTGCCAGCAGTTCCTCCGACGCACGCGGGGGGATCAATTACGAGCAGTACTTC

J gene: TRBJ2-7
V gene: TRBV6-1
D gene: TRBD2
clone size: NA
CDR3 length: 17
CDR3 protein: CASRTPGTSGSSYEQYF
CDR3 DNA: TGTGCCAGCAGAACTCCCGGGACTAGCGGGAGTTCGTACGAGCAGTACTTC

J gene: TRBJ2-2
V gene: TRBV28
D gene: TRBD2
clone size: few
CDR3 length: 17
CDR3 protein: CASSPSLAGGDTGELFF
CDR3 DNA: TGTGCCAGCAGTCCTTCCTTAGCGGGGGGGGACACCGGGGAGCTGTTTTTT

J gene: TRBJ2-2
V gene: TRBV2
D gene: TRBD1
clone size: NA
CDR3 length: 18
CDR3 protein: CASSLGPRTGPNTGELFF
CDR3 DNA: TGTGCCAGCAGCTTAGGGCCCCGGACAGGTCCGAACACCGGGGAGCTGTTTTTT

J gene: TRBJ2-1
V gene: TRBV2
D gene: NA
clone size: NA
CDR3 length: 15
CDR3 protein: CAGSEEAGEVNEQFF
CDR3 DNA: TGTGCCGGCAGTGAAGAGGCAGGGGAAGTCAATGAGCAGTTCTTC

J gene: TRBJ2-3
V gene: TRBV13
D gene: NA
clone size: many
CDR3 length: 16
CDR3 protein: CASSRGGGRRTDTQYF
CDR3 DNA: TGTGCCAGCAGCCGTGGGGGGGGGCGACGCACAGATACGCAGTATTTT

J gene: TRBJ2-5
V gene: TRBV6-5
D gene: NA
clone size: many
CDR3 length: 14
CDR3 protein: CASSYIRGAETQYF
CDR3 DNA: TGTGCCAGCAGTTACATCAGGGGTGCAGAGACCCAGTACTTC

J gene: TRBJ1-6
V gene: TRBV4-3
D gene: TRBD1
clone size: NA
CDR3 length: 16
CDR3 protein: CASSLQGISYNSPLHF
CDR3 DNA: TGCGCCAGCAGCTTACAGGGGATCTCCTATAATTCACCCCTCCACTTT

J gene: TRBJ1-1
V gene: TRBV5-1
D gene: NA
clone size: many
CDR3 length: 16
CDR3 protein: CASSLNRGAQNTEAFF
CDR3 DNA: TGCGCCAGCAGCTTAAACCGGGGGGCACAGAACACTGAAGCTTTCTTT

J gene: TRBJ2-4
V gene: TRBV6-1
D gene: TRBD1
clone size: NA
CDR3 length: 15
CDR3 protein: CASRRQGEAKNTRYF
CDR3 DNA: TGTGCCAGCAGAAGACAGGGTGAGGCCAAAAACACTCGGTACTTC

J gene: TRBJ1-3
V gene: TRBV6-1
D gene: TRBD1
clone size: NA
CDR3 length: 17
CDR3 protein: CASRGISGQGFGNTIYF
CDR3 DNA: TGTGCCAGCAGGGGAATTTCAGGACAGGGGTTTGGAAACACCATATATTTT

J gene: TRBJ2-2
V gene: TRBV7-2
D gene: NA
clone size: few
CDR3 length: 18
CDR3 protein: CASSRGTDLNPNTGELFF
CDR3 DNA: TGTGCCAGCAGCCGGGGGACAGACTTAAACCCGAACACCGGGGAGCTGTTTTTT

J gene: TRBJ1-3
V gene: TRBV12-3/TRBV12-4
D gene: NA
clone size: many
CDR3 length: 13
CDR3 protein: CASSLTAGNTIYF
CDR3 DNA: TGTGCCAGCAGTTTAACAGCCGGAAACACCATATATTTT

J gene: TRBJ2-3
V gene: TRBV4-1
D gene: TRBD2
clone size: NA
CDR3 length: 20
CDR3 protein: CASSRKVISGSTGSTDTQYF
CDR3 DNA: TGCGCCAGCAGCCGGAAGGTGATTAGCGGGTCCACCGGGAGCACAGATACGCAGTATTTT

J gene: TRBJ2-1
V gene: TRBV24-1
D gene: NA
clone size: many
CDR3 length: 17
CDR3 protein: CATSDLQGRGRGNEQFF
CDR3 DNA: TGTGCCACCAGTGATTTGCAAGGTAGAGGCCGGGGGAATGAGCAGTTCTTC

J gene: TRBJ2-1
V gene: TRBV2
D gene: NA
clone size: many
CDR3 length: 13
CDR3 protein: CASTRENINEQFF
CDR3 DNA: TGTGCCAGCACCCGGGAGAATATAAATGAGCAGTTCTTC

J gene: TRBJ1-2
V gene: TRBV9
D gene: NA
clone size: few
CDR3 length: 16
CDR3 protein: CASSAVSGRTNYGYTF
CDR3 DNA: TGTGCCAGCAGCGCGGTTTCTGGGCGAACTAACTATGGCTACACCTTC

J gene: TRBJ1-4
V gene: TRBV5-1
D gene: NA
clone size: NA
CDR3 length: 16
CDR3 protein: CASSQATGLGNEKLFF
CDR3 DNA: TGCGCCAGCAGCCAGGCGACAGGATTGGGTAATGAAAAACTGTTTTTT

J gene: TRBJ2-2
V gene: TRBV18
D gene: TRBD2
clone size: many
CDR3 length: 17
CDR3 protein: CASSLGLGGTFTGELFF
CDR3 DNA: TGTGCCAGCTCCCTTGGCCTCGGGGGGACCTTCACCGGGGAGCTGTTTTTT

J gene: TRBJ2-2
V gene: TRBV12-3/TRBV12-4
D gene: NA
clone size: many
CDR3 length: 14
CDR3 protein: CASSATSLTGELFF
CDR3 DNA: TGTGCCAGCAGTGCGACTAGTCTCACCGGGGAGCTGTTTTTT

J gene: TRBJ2-2
V gene: TRBV7-9
D gene: NA
clone size: few
CDR3 length: 13
CDR3 protein: CASSFQAPGELFF
CDR3 DNA: TGTGCCAGCAGCTTCCAGGCACCCGGGGAGCTGTTTTTT